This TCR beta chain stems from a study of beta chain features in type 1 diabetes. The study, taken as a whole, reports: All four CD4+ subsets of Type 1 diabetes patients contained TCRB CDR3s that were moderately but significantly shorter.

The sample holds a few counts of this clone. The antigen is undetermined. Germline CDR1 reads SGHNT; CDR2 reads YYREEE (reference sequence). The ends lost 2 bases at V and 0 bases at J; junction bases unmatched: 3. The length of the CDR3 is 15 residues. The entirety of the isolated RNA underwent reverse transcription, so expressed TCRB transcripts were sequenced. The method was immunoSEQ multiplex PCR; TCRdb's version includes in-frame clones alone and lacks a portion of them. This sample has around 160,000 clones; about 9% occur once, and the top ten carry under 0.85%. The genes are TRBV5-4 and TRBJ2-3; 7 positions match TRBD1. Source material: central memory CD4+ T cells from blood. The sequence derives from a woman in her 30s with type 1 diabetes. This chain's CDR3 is CASSFDRASTDTQYF. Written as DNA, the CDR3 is TGTGCCAGCAGCTTCGACAGGGCTAGCACAGATACGCAGTATTTT.